The 13 T cell receptor beta chains below all came from one sample that was sequenced in a study of blood T cell repertoires in COVID-19. Using immunoSEQ multiplex PCR, the repertoire was profiled, and TCRdb retains in-frame clones only, with some absent. The sample has more than 200,000 clones; 83% are singletons. Sequencing was carried out using peripheral blood. These receptors came from a woman aged 45-60 years with acute or convalescent COVID-19.

The table lists this clone with a count of one. V is TRBV24-1 and J is TRBJ2-1, with D perhaps matching TRBD1 (6 bases). Looked up from germline, CDR1 is KGHDR and CDR2 is SFDVKD. The length of the CDR3 is 14 residues. Trimming shortened V by 9 bases and J by 5 bases, and 16 bases separated the two germline ends. Written as DNA, the CDR3 is TGTGCCACCTCCAGGGGTCTTGATCACAATGAGCAGTTCTTC. As protein: CATSRGLDHNEQFF.

V usage is TRBV28 and J usage is TRBJ2-7, with 8 bases lining up with TRBD2. V lost 5 bases to trimming and J lost 1 base; unmatched junction nucleotides: 7. The CDR3 is 15 residues long. CDR1 and CDR2 (germline): MDHEN, SYDVKM. CDR3 bases: TGTGCCAGCAGTCCACCAACTAGCGGTTCCTACGAGCAGTACTTC. Encoded protein: CASSPPTSGSYEQYF.

The chain combines TRBV12-3 or TRBV12-4 with TRBJ2-5, with no clear D. The V and J ends lost 3 bases and 2 bases respectively, with 4 bases between them. The CDR3 length is 12 residues. The CDR3 coding sequence is TGTGCCAGCAGTTTGAGGCAAGAGACCCAGTACTTC. It encodes CASSLRQETQYF.

The chain recombines TRBV15 with TRBJ2-1; maybe TRBD2 (5 bases). V was shortened by 0 bases and J by 8 bases, with 11 bases between the two germline ends. The CDR3 loop spans 14 amino acids. From germline, CDR1 is LNHNV and CDR2 YYDKDF (reference sequence). This CDR3 is CATSRDVQRDEQFF. The CDR3 coding sequence is TGTGCCACCAGCAGAGATGTACAGAGGGATGAGCAGTTCTTC.

In nucleotides, the CDR3 is TGTGCCAGCAGCCAAGATGCAGCGGGAGGAATCCAAGAGACCCAGTACTTC. It specifies CASSQDAAGGIQETQYF. The gene calls are TRBV3-1 (or the pseudogene TRBV3-2) and TRBJ2-5, with 9 bases lining up with TRBD2. This CDR3 has 17 amino acids. CDR1 is LGHDT and CDR2 is YNNKEL in the germline V gene (reference sequence). Unmatched junction bases numbered 6, after V lost 0 bases and J lost 1 base.

This chain links TRBV5-1 with TRBJ2-2; 10 bases are a match to TRBD2. J gave up 5 bases and V 7 bases, and 8 bases lay outside the gene matches. This CDR3 is built from 15 residues. Germline loops: CDR1 SGHRS, CDR2 YFSETQ. CDR3 bases: TGCGCCAGCGCCGGGGAAGCGGGAGGGACCGGGGAGCTGTTTTTT. It specifies CASAGEAGGTGELFF.

This sequence joins TRBV15 and TRBJ1-3, with D maybe TRBD1 (5 bases). Per the germline V gene, CDR1 is LNHNV and CDR2 is YYDKDF (reference sequence). This CDR3 has 16 residues. V was clipped by 2 bases and J by 7 bases, with 18 bases between them. The CDR3 here is CATSRLTGGVGNTIYF. The DNA of the CDR3 is TGTGCCACCAGCAGACTCACCGGAGGGGTCGGCAACACCATATATTTT.

The chain carries TRBV7-2 and TRBJ2-1; the match to TRBD2 covers 10 bases. The CDR3 totals 16 residues. Unmatched junction bases numbered 5, after V lost 3 bases and J lost 3 bases. The germline CDR1 and CDR2 sequences are SGHTA and FQGNSA. CDR3 loop: CASSFRSSGSYNEQFF. Here the CDR3 DNA reads TGTGCCAGCAGCTTTCGCTCTAGCGGGAGCTACAATGAGCAGTTCTTC.

The chain has TRBV19 and TRBJ1-2, with 9 bases that match TRBD1. The junction had 8 bases not matched to a gene; V was cut back by 8 bases and J by 7 bases. Germline values: CDR1 LNHDA, CDR2 SQIVND (reference sequence). This CDR3 region has 13 residues. CDR3 sequence reads: CASLGGTGSGYTF. CDR3 bases: TGTGCCAGTCTTGGCGGGACAGGGAGTGGCTACACCTTC.

This clone was counted a few times. The V and J genes are TRBV29-1 and TRBJ1-1; 8 nucleotides line up with TRBD1. Trimming cost V 7 bases and J 3 bases; bases outside gene matches: 10. The CDR3 consists of 14 residues. The germline gives CDR1 SQVTM, CDR2 ANQGSEA. The CDR3 region is CSGAQGAGYTEAFF. CDR3 DNA sequence: TGCAGCGGAGCCCAGGGGGCGGGGTACACTGAAGCTTTCTTT.

J is TRBJ1-6 and V is TRBV25-1, with 7 bases matching TRBD1. Germline values: CDR1 MGHDK, CDR2 SYGVNS. The V gene end was trimmed by 1 base and the J gene end by 5 bases; junction bases not matched to a gene: 2. The CDR3 spans 15 residues. CDR3 protein: CASSELGQHNSPLHF. The CDR3, as DNA: TGTGCCAGCAGTGAATTGGGACAGCATAATTCACCCCTCCACTTT.

This clone was seen just once. This chain uses TRBV2 with TRBJ2-1, with D perhaps matching TRBD2 (5 bases). The V gene's germline CDR1 is SNHLY and CDR2 FYNNEI. Trimming pared 1 base from V and 1 base from J, leaving 11 bases between. The CDR3 loop spans 16 amino acids. CDR3 sequence: CASSEGWEMSYNEQFF. DNA of the CDR3: TGTGCCAGCAGTGAAGGGTGGGAGATGTCCTACAATGAGCAGTTCTTC.

The chain uses TRBV6-5 and TRBJ2-1, with TRBD2 matching over 7 bases. The CDR3 loop spans 14 amino acids. J was trimmed by 10 bases and V by 7 bases; bases with no gene match: 13. The germline V gene has CDR1 MNHEY and CDR2 SVGAGI. The CDR3 reads CASKASGRKGEQFF. The CDR3 DNA reads TGTGCCAGCAAGGCTAGCGGCCGTAAGGGGGAGCAGTTCTTC.